Below are 2 T cell receptor beta chains sequenced from a single sample in a study of blood T cells in healthy people across ages. Next came a second PCR, run for roughly 6 to 11 cycles, which used a sample-barcoded 5' primer along with a J-beta primer mix. One entry per CDR3 protein results from TCRdb running MiXCR on the 5' RACE reads. Of 800,000 to 950,000 distinct CDR3 sequences listed, 25% to 30% are singletons. The same sample was also studied in work on T cells of mothers and their children.

The sequencing sample was made of blood. These receptors all come from a middle-aged woman in good health.

This clonotype appeared a single time. The chain couples TRBV28 to TRBJ1-1; D gene uncertain. The CDR3 is 14 amino acids. Trimming removed 4 bases at V and 1 base at J, with 10 bases between. Looked up from germline, CDR1 is MDHEN and CDR2 is SYDVKM. The CDR3, as DNA: TGTGCCAGCAGTTCCCTGTCGAGGAACACTGAAGCTTTCTTT. Encoded protein: CASSSLSRNTEAFF.

The chain uses TRBV12-3 or TRBV12-4 and TRBJ2-3; TRBD1 or TRBD2 may be the D gene (5 bases each). The CDR3 covers 14 residues. V lost 5 bases and J lost 6, with 15 bases in between. The CDR3 sequence: CASSVLGETDTQYF. Written as DNA, the CDR3 is TGTGCCAGCAGTGTACTAGGGGAGACGGATACGCAGTATTTT.